This T cell receptor beta chain stems from a study of breast tumors, draining lymph nodes, adjacent tissues. In TCRdb, the multiplex PCR reads were re-called with MiXCR into one record per CDR3 protein. The sample carries about 130,000 distinct CDR3 sequences, about a fifth recorded once. Overall study findings and caveats: Tumor T cell lymph node origin was a supported hypothesis, not proven. Tumor repertoires ranked between lymph nodes and nontumor tissue in diversity, with V and J gene preferences.

A note on this clonotype: Its antigen is undetermined. Being one base from a much bigger clone, this may be a read error.

The CDR3 runs 16 residues. The V gene's germline CDR1 is DFQATT and CDR2 SNEGSKA (reference sequence). J lost 0 bases, V lost 1 base, and 8 bases had no gene match. Samples came from axillary lymph nodes draining the breast cancer. The rearrangement joins TRBV20-1 to TRBJ2-5; 7 bases fit TRBD2. Material: axillary lymph node tissue. The sequence came from a female donor with breast cancer. Some clones in this sample may be carry-over from other donors' samples. CDR3 in amino acids: CSARGTSGEYQETQYF. The CDR3 DNA sequence: TGCAGTGCTAGAGGTACAAGCGGGGAGTACCAAGAGACCCAGTACTTC.